These 3 T cell receptor beta chains were all obtained from the same sample, sequenced in a study of blood T cells in healthy people across ages (dated by TCRdb to about 2015). Receptor libraries were prepared by 5' RACE. The sequencing machine was an Illumina HiSeq 2500. A second PCR of roughly 7 to 11 cycles was performed with a sample-barcoded 5' primer and a J-beta primer mix. TCRdb redid the processing of the public reads, applying fastp at Q25 and MiXCR, and retained in-frame beta chains. Rows matching on CDR3 protein sequence are summarized as one entry with the most common DNA and genes. The sample table lists about 580,000 distinct CDR3 sequences, roughly 43% of them with a count of one. Around 23% of the sample is taken by the ten largest. Sequenced material: blood. Receptors were obtained from a man aged 80 or over in good health.

The chain's CDR3 is CASSRAGGTDERYF. The CDR3, as DNA: TGCGCCAGCAGTAGGGCAGGGGGCACCGACGAGCGGTACTTC. The V call is TRBV5-1, the J call TRBJ2-5; 8 bases match TRBD1. Germline-derived CDR1 and CDR2 are SGHRS and YFSETQ. The CDR3 extends over 14 amino acids. The V gene end was trimmed by 5 bases and the J gene end by 13 bases; junction bases not matched to a gene: 16.

This clonotype was detected only a few times. V is TRBV7-6 and J is TRBJ1-2, with no clear D. Trimming cost V 5 bases and J 5 bases, with 15 bases left between them. The germline CDR1 and CDR2 sequences are SGHVS and FNYEAQ. The CDR3 consists of 14 residues. This CDR3 is CASSAQESTYGYTF. For the CDR3, the DNA is TGTGCCAGCAGCGCCCAAGAATCAACATATGGCTACACCTTC. The complete variable domain, with remaining parts taken from reference TRBV7-6 and TRBJ1-2, reads GAGVSQSPRYKVTKRGQDVALRCDPISGHVSLYWYRQALGQGPEFLTYFNYEAQQDKSGLPNDRFSAERPEGSISTLTIQRTEQRDSAMYRCASSAQESTYGYTFGSGTRLTVV.

This chain links TRBV2 with TRBJ2-3; 7 bases align to TRBD1. V was clipped by 5 bases and J by 4 bases; unmatched bases: 6. From germline, CDR1 is SNHLY and CDR2 FYNNEI. The CDR3 has 14 residues. CDR3: CASSNRGTADTQYF. The CDR3 DNA reads TGTGCCAGCAGTAACAGGGGAACGGCAGATACGCAGTATTTT.